This T cell receptor beta chain was recovered during a study of T cell responses to AZD1222 COVID-19 vaccine (TCRdb year 2021). For the study in its entirety: A total of about 230 trial participants underwent TCR sequencing, of whom around 200 received two doses of AZD1222 and around 25 received two doses of the MenACWY control vaccine. Trial participants were enrolled into age subgroups of 18-55, 56-69 and 70-plus years, which contained 148, 28 and 57 TCR-sequenced participants, respectively.

The sample's time point label is to be understood as: about 28 days (+/-7) after the second vaccine dose. Because spike-specific TCR depth and breadth did not differ between the two schedules, AZD1222 recipients who got a second dose at roughly 4 weeks were pooled with those who got a second dose at roughly 12 weeks. The vaccinee samples were drawn from two UK trials, COV001 and COV002, one of which was a single-blind randomized controlled phase 2/3 trial testing AZD1222 (ChAdOx1 nCoV-19) in healthy adults. For TCRbeta chain sequencing, PBMC samples were collected from trial participants at day 0 and at day 28 after the second dose. The CDR3 regions of human TCRbeta chains were analyzed by immunosequencing. Under the source paper's analysis protocol: Repertoire TCRs were matched against a reference library of SARS-CoV-2-specific TCRs generated with the MIRA antigen-specificity platform. Breadth meant the fraction of unique TCRs that were SARS-CoV-2-associated, whereas depth meant the fraction of total T cells that were SARS-CoV-2-associated. Using the MIRA data, every spike-specific TCR was mapped to the spike region that the TCR reacted to and assigned to either a CD4 or a CD8 class. Log10-transformed breadth and depth values were compared by one-way ANOVA with Sidak's multiple comparisons tests. Sourced from immuneACCESS, this table was stored by TCRdb with only in-frame sequences that have V and J called. A share of the clones is absent; for the studies checked, an unresolved V gene accounts for under half, and the remainder has no known explanation. V, J and clone size are taken as reported in that table, and D and trimming were inferred from the DNA itself. In all, the sample holds approximately 77,000 clones, and roughly 90% of those were seen once. The ten top clones hold 4.7% of the sample.

The research as a whole found: Because no samples from the day 14 peak response were available, repertoires could be characterized only after the peak T cell response. After two AZD1222 doses, spike-specific TCR breadth and depth were significantly higher than at day 0 and than in MenACWY recipients. The whole spike protein was spanned by vaccine-associated CD4 TCRs, and dominant responses were seen in regions 160-218 and 743-854. Most participants were white British and females outnumbered males, and the authors suggested that clonal diversity may have been underestimated. The 56-69-year group was small, and its depth increase did not reach significance, likely because of low power. Nearly half of unique spike-specific TCRs reportedly recognized epitopes outside regions mutated in the B.1.351 and B.1.1.7 variants. Only five or six AZD1222 recipients were SARS-CoV-2 seropositive at baseline, limiting conclusions about previously exposed vaccinees.

Points on this clone: The clone's antigen remains unknown. No quality values exist for individual bases; no much larger clone is one base distant.

CDR1 and CDR2, per the germline V gene (reference sequence), are LNHDA and SQIVND. V lost 1 base and J lost 0 bases, and the count of bases not matched to a germline gene is 5. The cysteine opens and the phenylalanine closes a CDR3 of 16 amino acids. CDR3 DNA only is kept here, 48 bases in frame from base 1. The TCR was taken from an adult who received the AZD1222 COVID-19 vaccine. Source: peripheral blood, taken 28 days after the second AZD1222 dose. The sequence is built from TRBV19 and TRBJ1-1; TRBD1 lines up with 7 middle nucleotides. This receptor carries the CDR3 CASSIVGRGVNTEAFF. The DNA sequence reads TGTGCCAGTAGTATAGTCGGCAGGGGGGTGAACACTGAAGCTTTCTTT. Here the CDR3 is joined to the reference TRBV19 and TRBJ1-1 genes, and the full variable domain is: DGGITQSPKYLFRKEGQNVTLSCEQNLNHDAMYWYRQDPGQGLRLIYYSQIVNDFQKGDIAEGYSVSREKKESFPLTVTSAQKNPTAFYLCASSIVGRGVNTEAFFGQGTRLTVV.